Shown below are 27 T cell receptor beta chains from a single sample sequenced in a study of shared clonotypes between healthy human individuals. Some clones are missing from TCRdb's copy, which holds only in-frame ones; the method was immunoSEQ multiplex PCR. The sample yields 2,100,000 or so clones, nearly 97% seen once. Sequenced sample: naive CD4+ T cells sorted from blood. Regarding subset: CD45RA+ positively selected. The receptors here all came from a man aged 18 to 29 in good health.

The rearrangement joins TRBV7-9 to TRBJ2-7; unclear D gene. The CDR3 has 14 residues. Germline V gene sequence: CDR1 SEHNR, CDR2 FQNEAQ (reference sequence). The ends were cut back, 5 bases at V and 6 bases at J, with 17 bases in the middle. The CDR3 loop reads CASSLTASSGEQYF. CDR3 nucleotides: TGTGCCAGCAGCCTGACGGCGAGTTCGGGCGAGCAGTACTTC.

The V gene is TRBV19, the J gene TRBJ2-1; 11 positions agree with TRBD1. CDR3 length equals 14 residues. Germline V gene sequence: CDR1 LNHDA, CDR2 SQIVND (reference sequence). The V gene end was trimmed by 5 bases and the J gene end by 8 bases; junction bases not matched to a gene: 5. The CDR3 region is CASSLGQGADEQFF. The CDR3 DNA reads TGTGCCAGTAGTCTCGGACAGGGGGCTGATGAGCAGTTCTTC. The full variable domain, with the rest looked up from reference TRBV19 and TRBJ2-1, is DGGITQSPKYLFRKEGQNVTLSCEQNLNHDAMYWYRQDPGQGLRLIYYSQIVNDFQKGDIAEGYSVSREKKESFPLTVTSAQKNPTAFYLCASSLGQGADEQFFGPGTRLTVL.

Only one count was recorded for this clone. This rearrangement joins TRBV6-1 to TRBJ2-1; 12 positions agree with TRBD2. The junction had 7 bases not matched to a gene; V was cut back by 7 bases and J by 6 bases. The CDR3 spans 15 residues. CDR1 and CDR2 (germline): MNHNS, SASEGT. The CDR3 coding sequence is TGTGCCAGCATAAGGACTAGCGGGAAAAGCAATGAGCAGTTCTTC. This gives the protein CASIRTSGKSNEQFF.

The chain couples TRBV27 to TRBJ2-3; TRBD2 matches at 7 bases. Unmatched junction bases numbered 10, after V lost 4 bases and J lost 6 bases. The CDR3 runs to 15 residues. Germline V CDR1 and CDR2: MNHEY, SMNVEV (reference sequence). CDR3 sequence: CASSWAGWDYDTQYF. The DNA for the CDR3 is TGTGCCAGCAGTTGGGCAGGGTGGGACTATGATACGCAGTATTTT.

Of note for this clone: This sample also contains other DNA sequences that code for the same CDR3. This chain joins TRBV28 and TRBJ1-2; D is possibly TRBD1 (5 bases). The germline gives CDR1 MDHEN, CDR2 SYDVKM. The CDR3 is 13 amino acids. Trimming pared 8 bases from V and 2 bases from J, leaving 12 bases between. The CDR3 region has the DNA TGTGCCAGCTCCCCAGCAGGGAACTATGGCTACACCTTC. This encodes CASSPAGNYGYTF.

V gene TRBV4-3 combines with J gene TRBJ2-1, with 11 bases matching TRBD2. V dropped 3 bases and J dropped 1; count of bases not matched to a gene: 5. This CDR3 is 17 amino acids long. CDR1 and CDR2 from the germline V gene are LGHNA and YSLEER. CDR3 bases: TGCGCCAGCAGCCAGGGTCTAGCGGGAGGTTCCTACAATGAGCAGTTCTTC. This codes for CASSQGLAGGSYNEQFF.

The chain is built from TRBV6-1 and TRBJ2-1; D could derive from TRBD1 or TRBD2 (5 bases each). Germline loops: CDR1 MNHNS, CDR2 SASEGT. V lost 6 bases and J 5 bases, leaving 14 bases between the germline ends. CDR3 length: 14 residues. CDR3 sequence: CASRIDVGHNEQFF. The CDR3 region has the DNA TGTGCCAGCAGAATAGATGTGGGACACAATGAGCAGTTCTTC.

The rearrangement links TRBV29-1 to TRBJ1-6; D possibly corresponds to TRBD1 (6 bases). Trimming removed 4 bases at V and 9 bases at J, with 16 bases between. The V gene's germline CDR1 is SQVTM and CDR2 ANQGSEA. This CDR3 contains 14 residues. DNA for the CDR3: TGCAGCGTTGGTTTCGGGGGCAGAGGTTCACCCCTCCACTTT. Translation gives CSVGFGGRGSPLHF.

The chain employs TRBV7-9 and TRBJ2-5, with a tentative D call TRBD2 (6 bases). Germline V lookup: CDR1 SEHNR, CDR2 FQNEAQ (reference sequence). The CDR3 is 15 amino acids. V was clipped by 2 bases and J by 5 bases, with 15 bases between them. CDR3 protein: CASSLTGTHRETQYF. In DNA form, the CDR3 reads TGTGCCAGCAGCTTAACCGGGACTCATAGGGAGACCCAGTACTTC.

The V gene is TRBV30, the J gene TRBJ1-1, with D maybe TRBD1 (6 bases). Trimming removed 8 bases at V and 6 bases at J, with 25 bases between. CDR3 size: 15 residues. Germline lookup yields CDR1 GTSNPN and CDR2 SVGIG (reference sequence). The DNA for the CDR3 is TGTGCCCAGAACCTAACCCCCGACAGGAAAGCTGAAGCTTTCTTT. Its protein is CAQNLTPDRKAEAFF.

J is TRBJ2-3 and V is TRBV6-6; 7 positions agree with TRBD1. Germline V lookup: CDR1 MNHNY, CDR2 SVGAGI (reference sequence). J lost 3 bases, V lost 0 bases, and 3 bases had no gene match. CDR3 length: 15 amino acids. The CDR3 loop is CASSYSDRATDTQYF. The CDR3 coding sequence is TGTGCCAGCAGTTACTCCGACAGGGCGACAGATACGCAGTATTTT.

The rearrangement links TRBV2 to TRBJ1-5, with D hard to call. The CDR3 has 15 amino acids. Per germline, CDR1 SNHLY and CDR2 FYNNEI. Trimming stripped 7 bases from V and 1 base from J, with 14 bases between. The DNA for the CDR3 is TGTGCCAGCACAAGGGAGAGGATGAGCAATCAGCCCCAGCATTTT. It codes for CASTRERMSNQPQHF.

The chain recombines TRBV9 with TRBJ1-4; weak D call: TRBD1 (5 bases). From germline, CDR1 is SGDLS and CDR2 YYNGEE. The CDR3 has 15 amino acids. Trimming cost V 3 bases and J 5 bases, with 14 bases left between them. CDR3 bases: TGTGCCAGCAGCGGGGTATCGGGACCCAATGAAAAACTGTTTTTT. This codes for CASSGVSGPNEKLFF.

About this clone itself: This CDR3 is also generated by other DNA sequences in the sample. This chain joins TRBV4-1 and TRBJ1-5; unclear D gene. The CDR3 spans 13 residues. Germline lookup yields CDR1 MGHRA and CDR2 YSYEKL. The germline V and J ends were trimmed by 0 bases and 3 bases, with 3 bases remaining between them. This CDR3 reads CASSQDFNQPQHF. CDR3 nucleotides: TGCGCCAGCAGCCAAGATTTCAATCAGCCCCAGCATTTT.

The gene calls are TRBV4-1 and TRBJ1-5; 9 positions match TRBD1. Germline V gene lookup returns CDR1 MGHRA and CDR2 YSYEKL. V shed 1 base, J shed 0 bases, and the junction held 4 bases outside the gene matches. The length of the CDR3 is 17 residues. The CDR3 DNA sequence: TGCGCCAGCAGCCAAGGCGGGACAGGGTATAGCAATCAGCCCCAGCATTTT. Protein sequence: CASSQGGTGYSNQPQHF.

Concerning this clone itself: The same CDR3 arises from other DNA sequences in this sample as well. The rearrangement joins TRBV5-1 to TRBJ1-3, with 7 positions matching TRBD1. The ends lost 4 bases at V and 3 bases at J; junction bases unmatched: 7. The CDR3 contains 15 residues. CDR1 is SGHRS and CDR2 is YFSETQ in the germline V gene. In DNA, the CDR3 is TGCGCCAGCAGCCTCGAGGGGGCTCGTGGAAACACCATATATTTT. It codes for CASSLEGARGNTIYF.

This sequence joins TRBV10-3 and TRBJ2-7, with a weak D call TRBD1 (5 bases). The germline V and J ends were trimmed by 4 bases and 0 bases, with 13 bases remaining between them. Germline V gives CDR1 ENHRY, CDR2 SYGVKD. The CDR3 sequence is 15 residues long. The DNA for the CDR3 is TGTGCCATCAGTGGGATAGGGGCCAACTCCTACGAGCAGTACTTC. This sequence encodes CAISGIGANSYEQYF.

For this clone: The same CDR3 also results from other DNA sequences found in this sample. The chain links TRBV6-5 to TRBJ1-2, with no clear D. The CDR3 covers 14 residues. In germline, CDR1 is MNHEY, CDR2 SVGAGI. The V and J ends lost 0 bases and 0 bases respectively, with 5 bases between them. The CDR3 region has the DNA TGTGCCAGCAGTTACTCGAATACTAACTATGGCTACACCTTC. Residues: CASSYSNTNYGYTF.

The V call is TRBV5-1, the J call TRBJ2-7; the D gene could be TRBD1 or TRBD2 (6 bases each). V was shortened by 7 bases and J by 0 bases, with 14 bases between the two germline ends. The CDR3 spans 14 residues. Germline V gene lookup returns CDR1 SGHRS and CDR2 YFSETQ. The CDR3 DNA reads as TGCGCCAGCCGGCCGGGGGCGAGCTCCTACGAGCAGTACTTC. It codes for CASRPGASSYEQYF.

The gene calls are TRBV7-9 and TRBJ2-1; 10 bases agree with TRBD2. This CDR3 contains 15 residues. Germline CDR1 is SEHNR and CDR2 is FQNEAQ (reference sequence). The trim removed 2 bases at V and 5 bases at J, leaving 3 bases unmatched. This CDR3 reads CASSLLAGVNNEQFF. CDR3 DNA: TGTGCCAGCAGCTTACTAGCGGGAGTAAACAATGAGCAGTTCTTC.

The chain uses TRBV5-6 and TRBJ1-2; unclear D gene. Germline assignment: CDR1 SGHDT and CDR2 YYEEEE. V shed 2 bases and J shed 0 bases, with 11 bases lying between them. This CDR3 is built from 15 residues. This CDR3 reads CASSLTNGPNYGYTF. The CDR3 coding sequence is TGTGCCAGCAGCTTAACTAACGGTCCTAACTATGGCTACACCTTC.

This chain links TRBV7-2 with TRBJ1-3; D is unresolved. The ends were cut back, 3 bases at V and 0 bases at J, with 9 bases in the middle. The CDR3 has 15 amino acids. Germline CDR1 is SGHTA and CDR2 is FQGNSA. In nucleotides, the CDR3 is TGTGCCAGCAGCTTGGCGCGCCTCTCTGGAAACACCATATATTTT. Its protein product is CASSLARLSGNTIYF.

The chain couples TRBV7-8 to TRBJ1-1, with a tentative D call TRBD1 (6 bases). Germline values: CDR1 SGHVS, CDR2 FQNEAQ. V shed 4 bases and J shed 1 base, with 10 bases lying between them. The CDR3 has 14 residues. The chain's CDR3 is CASSWTVSNTEAFF. As DNA, the CDR3 is TGTGCCAGCAGCTGGACAGTATCGAACACTGAAGCTTTCTTT.

Note on this clone: Other DNA sequences of this sample code for an identical CDR3. The chain carries TRBV5-1 and TRBJ2-5; 7 bases are shared with TRBD2. The length of the CDR3 is 14 residues. The junction had 5 bases not matched to a gene; V was cut back by 4 bases and J by 2 bases. The germline V gene has CDR1 SGHRS and CDR2 YFSETQ. CDR3 bases: TGCGCCAGCAGCCTCGGGACTACTCAAGAGACCCAGTACTTC. It codes for CASSLGTTQETQYF.

The chain carries TRBV7-9 and TRBJ2-1; tentatively, D is TRBD2 (6 bases). CDR3 length: 15 residues. With 11 bases removed from V and 5 bases from J, the gap between germline ends came to 22 bases. The germline gives CDR1 SEHNR, CDR2 FQNEAQ (reference sequence). The DNA of the CDR3 is TGTGCCTCCTGCGGCCTAGCGCTAACCAACAATGAGCAGTTCTTC. Amino acid sequence: CASCGLALTNNEQFF. The whole variable domain, remainder taken from reference TRBV7-9 and TRBJ2-1, is DTGVSQNPRHKITKRGQNVTFRCDPISEHNRLYWYRQTLGQGPEFLTYFQNEAQLEKSRLLSDRFSAERPKGSFSTLEIQRTEQGDSAMYLCASCGLALTNNEQFFGPGTRLTVL.

This clone was recorded only once. The J gene is TRBJ2-7, the V gene TRBV10-2; D ambiguous. CDR1 is WSHSY, CDR2 SAAADI, per germline. CDR3 size: 12 residues. V lost 7 bases to trimming and J lost 0 bases, with 7 bases between them. CDR3 region: CASTLNSYEQYF. CDR3 sequence (DNA): TGCGCCAGCACCTTAAACTCCTACGAGCAGTACTTC.

Regarding this clone: In the same sample, other DNA sequences code for this CDR3. CDR3 protein: CASSPGLAGGSTDTQYF. In nucleotides, the CDR3 is TGTGCCAGCAGCCCAGGACTAGCGGGGGGCTCCACAGATACGCAGTATTTT. V and J are TRBV5-4 and TRBJ2-3; the match to TRBD2 covers 14 bases. The CDR3 is 17 amino acids. V shed 4 bases, J shed 2 bases, and the junction held 6 bases outside the gene matches. Germline-derived CDR1 and CDR2 are SGHNT and YYREEE (reference sequence).